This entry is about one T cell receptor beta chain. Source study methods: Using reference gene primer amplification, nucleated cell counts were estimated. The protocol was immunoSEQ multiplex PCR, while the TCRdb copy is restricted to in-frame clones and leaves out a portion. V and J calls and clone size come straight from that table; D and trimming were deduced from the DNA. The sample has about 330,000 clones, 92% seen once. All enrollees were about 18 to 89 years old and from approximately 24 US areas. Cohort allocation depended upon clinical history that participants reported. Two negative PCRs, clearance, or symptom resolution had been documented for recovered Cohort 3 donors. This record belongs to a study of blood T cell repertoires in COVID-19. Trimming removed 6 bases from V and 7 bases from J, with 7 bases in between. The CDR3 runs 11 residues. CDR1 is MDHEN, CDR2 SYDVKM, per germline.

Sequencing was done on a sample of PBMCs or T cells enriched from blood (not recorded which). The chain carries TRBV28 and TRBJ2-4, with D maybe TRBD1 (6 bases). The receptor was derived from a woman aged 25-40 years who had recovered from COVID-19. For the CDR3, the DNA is TGTGCCAGCAGCGACAGGAACATTCAGTACTTC. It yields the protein CASSDRNIQYF.